These 18 T cell receptor beta chains were sequenced from one sample in a study of blood T cell repertoires in COVID-19. The table came from immunoSEQ multiplex PCR; TCRdb's copy has only in-frame clones and leaves some out. The sample has about 59,000 clones, 70% to 75% seen once. The source material was peripheral blood. These receptors were collected from a woman between 45 and 60 years old with active or convalescent COVID-19.

This clone has just a few counts. The V and J genes are TRBV14 and TRBJ2-1, with a tentative D call TRBD2 (5 bases). Germline lookup yields CDR1 SGHDN and CDR2 FVKESK. The CDR3 loop spans 15 amino acids. Trimming removed 1 base at V and 7 bases at J, with 14 bases between. This chain's CDR3 is CASSQGGLILNEQFF. The CDR3 DNA follows: TGTGCCAGCAGCCAAGGAGGACTGATATTAAATGAGCAGTTCTTC.

The chain joins TRBV7-8 to TRBJ2-7; 7 bases map to TRBD2. V gave up 5 bases and J gave up 5 bases; unmatched junction bases: 6. The CDR3 loop spans 13 amino acids. The germline V gene has CDR1 SGHVS and CDR2 FQNEAQ. The DNA of the CDR3 is TGTGCCAGCAGCCTTGGGAGGGGAAACGAGCAGTACTTC. It translates to CASSLGRGNEQYF.

The rearrangement joins TRBV4-1 to TRBJ1-5; maybe TRBD1 (5 bases). The germline V and J ends were trimmed by 1 base and 6 bases, with 10 bases remaining between them. Germline CDR1 and CDR2: MGHRA and YSYEKL. The CDR3 has 14 amino acids. The CDR3, as DNA: TGCGCCAGCAGCCAAGGCGGGGGAGGTCAGCCCCAGCATTTT. Residues: CASSQGGGGQPQHF.

The chain has TRBV30 and TRBJ2-7; D may be TRBD1 (6 bases). CDR3 size: 12 residues. V lost 3 bases and J lost 4, with 10 bases in between. CDR1 and CDR2 from the germline V gene are GTSNPN and SVGIG (reference sequence). CDR3 DNA sequence: TGTGCCTGGAGACGAACAGGGTACGAGCAGTACTTC. Its translation: CAWRRTGYEQYF.

The V gene is TRBV30, the J gene TRBJ2-5; 7 bases are shared with TRBD2. The V gene's germline CDR1 is GTSNPN and CDR2 SVGIG (reference sequence). CDR3 length equals 16 residues. J gave up 4 bases and V 1 base, and 12 bases lay outside the gene matches. The CDR3 nucleotides read TGTGCCTGGAGTGGGTGGGAGGGCCAGAACGGAGAGACCCAGTACTTC. Its translation: CAWSGWEGQNGETQYF. Full variable domain (outside the CDR3, taken from reference TRBV30 and TRBJ2-5): SQTIHQWPATLVQPVGSPLSLECTVEGTSNPNLYWYRQAAGRGLQLLFYSVGIGQISSEVPQNLSASRPQDRQFILSSKKLLLSDSGFYLCAWSGWEGQNGETQYFGPGTRLLVL.

The gene calls are TRBV10-2 and TRBJ2-7; 7 nucleotides agree with TRBD1. In germline, CDR1 is WSHSY, CDR2 SAAADI. After removal of 3 bases from V and 0 bases from J, the junction contained 5 bases not matched to a gene. The CDR3 has 15 amino acids. Here the CDR3 DNA reads TGCGCCAGCAGTGAATACGACAGGGTCTCCTACGAGCAGTACTTC. This translates into CASSEYDRVSYEQYF.

This clone was recorded a few times. The J gene is TRBJ2-1, the V gene TRBV10-3; D perhaps matches TRBD1 (6 bases). V was shortened by 3 bases and J by 4 bases, with 16 bases between the two germline ends. This CDR3 comprises 16 residues. CDR1 and CDR2 (germline): ENHRY, SYGVKD. The CDR3 loop reads CAISEGFGQIYNEQFF. For the CDR3, the DNA is TGTGCCATCAGTGAAGGTTTCGGACAGATTTACAATGAGCAGTTCTTC.

On this clone: Distinct nucleotide sequences in the sample also encode this CDR3. The chain joins TRBV5-6 to TRBJ2-5, with 7 nucleotides matching TRBD2. J gave up 1 base and V 3 bases, and 9 bases lay outside the gene matches. CDR1 is SGHDT, CDR2 YYEEEE, per germline. The CDR3 runs to 16 residues. CDR3 amino acids: CASSSGGSPAQETQYF. CDR3 sequence (DNA): TGTGCCAGCAGCTCGGGGGGAAGCCCAGCCCAAGAGACCCAGTACTTC.

The rearrangement links TRBV19 to TRBJ1-1, with D perhaps matching TRBD1 (6 bases). V was pared by 5 bases and J by 0 bases, with 13 bases between. This CDR3 is built from 15 residues. Germline loops: CDR1 LNHDA, CDR2 SQIVND (reference sequence). The CDR3 region is CASSLNRVMNTEAFF. In DNA form, the CDR3 reads TGTGCCAGTAGTTTGAACAGGGTAATGAACACTGAAGCTTTCTTT.

This clone was recorded once. The chain uses TRBV7-8 and TRBJ2-2; D unclear. Per germline, CDR1 SGHVS and CDR2 FQNEAQ. CDR3 length: 12 residues. Trimming left V 5 bases short and J 3 bases short, with 4 bases between. Here the CDR3 reads CASSLYTGELFF. Written as DNA, the CDR3 is TGTGCCAGCAGCCTCTACACCGGGGAGCTGTTTTTT.

This clone is a singleton in its sample. This chain uses TRBV2 with TRBJ2-7; 9 bases are shared with TRBD2. This CDR3 contains 15 residues. Germline V gene data show CDR1 as SNHLY and CDR2 as FYNNEI. Trimming removed 3 bases from V and 6 bases from J; junction bases left unmatched: 9. The CDR3 spells CASSERKTAGGEQYF. CDR3 DNA sequence: TGTGCCAGCAGTGAGCGGAAGACAGCGGGAGGCGAGCAGTACTTC. The full variable domain, completed using reference TRBV2 and TRBJ2-7, is EPEVTQTPSHQVTQMGQEVILRCVPISNHLYFYWYRQILGQKVEFLVSFYNNEISEKSEIFDDQFSVERPDGSNFTLKIRSTKLEDSAMYFCASSERKTAGGEQYFGPGTRLTVT.

The genes are TRBV2 and TRBJ2-7, with D possibly TRBD2 on 6 matching bases. Trimming pared 4 bases from V and 0 bases from J, leaving 13 bases between. Germline V CDR1 and CDR2: SNHLY, FYNNEI. The CDR3 runs to 15 residues. CDR3 DNA sequence: TGTGCCAGCAGTGTTCGGACCGGGAGCTCCTACGAGCAGTACTTC. This codes for CASSVRTGSSYEQYF.

The rearrangement uses TRBV6-6 and TRBJ2-5, with D uncertain. The CDR3 consists of 11 residues. Trimming stripped 10 bases from V and 2 bases from J, with 8 bases between. Germline V gene lookup returns CDR1 MNHNY and CDR2 SVGAGI (reference sequence). The CDR3 loop reads CATRLQETQYF. CDR3 nucleotides: TGTGCCACGAGATTACAAGAGACCCAGTACTTC.

The J gene is TRBJ2-1, the V gene TRBV11-2, with TRBD2 identical over 8 bases. Germline V gene lookup returns CDR1 SGHAT and CDR2 FQNNGV. This CDR3 is 12 amino acids long. Trimming cost V 3 bases and J 9 bases; bases outside gene matches: 1. The CDR3: CASSFGGGEQFF. In DNA, the CDR3 is TGTGCCAGCAGCTTCGGGGGGGGTGAGCAGTTCTTC. The whole variable domain, filled in from reference TRBV11-2 and TRBJ2-1, reads EAGVAQSPRYKIIEKRQSVAFWCNPISGHATLYWYQQILGQGPKLLIQFQNNGVVDDSQLPKDRFSAERLKGVDSTLKIQPAKLEDSAVYLCASSFGGGEQFFGPGTRLTVL.

The sample holds a few counts of this clone. V is TRBV2 and J is TRBJ2-2; tentatively, D is TRBD2 (6 bases). The V gene lost 8 bases and the J gene lost 9 bases, with 16 bases spanning the gap. This CDR3 comprises 13 residues. Germline V lookup: CDR1 SNHLY, CDR2 FYNNEI. The CDR3 spells CASWDWASRELFF. The CDR3 DNA is TGTGCCAGCTGGGACTGGGCGTCGAGGGAGCTGTTTTTT.

The rearrangement links TRBV11-2 to TRBJ1-5; 7 bases fit TRBD1. The CDR3 spans 15 residues. CDR1 SGHAT and CDR2 FQNNGV come from the germline V gene. The junction had 6 bases not matched to a gene; V was cut back by 1 base and J by 6 bases. CDR3 region: CASSLGAEGAQPQHF. CDR3 coding DNA: TGTGCCAGCAGCTTAGGTGCAGAGGGGGCTCAGCCCCAGCATTTT.

The V gene is TRBV5-1, the J gene TRBJ1-2; TRBD1 might be the D (6 bases). The V and J ends lost 0 bases and 5 bases respectively, with 8 bases between them. CDR1 and CDR2 (germline): SGHRS, YFSETQ. There are 13 residues in the CDR3. The CDR3 nucleotides are TGCGCCAGCAGCTTGGGACAGGAGTATGGCTACACCTTC. Its protein is CASSLGQEYGYTF.

The chain is built from TRBV27 and TRBJ2-7; 9 bases agree with TRBD2. V shed 5 bases, J shed 2 bases, and the junction held 4 bases outside the gene matches. Germline V gene sequence: CDR1 MNHEY, CDR2 SMNVEV (reference sequence). The CDR3 totals 14 residues. The DNA for the CDR3 is TGTGCCAGCAGTACGACTAGCGGTACCTACGAGCAGTACTTC. Its translation is CASSTTSGTYEQYF.